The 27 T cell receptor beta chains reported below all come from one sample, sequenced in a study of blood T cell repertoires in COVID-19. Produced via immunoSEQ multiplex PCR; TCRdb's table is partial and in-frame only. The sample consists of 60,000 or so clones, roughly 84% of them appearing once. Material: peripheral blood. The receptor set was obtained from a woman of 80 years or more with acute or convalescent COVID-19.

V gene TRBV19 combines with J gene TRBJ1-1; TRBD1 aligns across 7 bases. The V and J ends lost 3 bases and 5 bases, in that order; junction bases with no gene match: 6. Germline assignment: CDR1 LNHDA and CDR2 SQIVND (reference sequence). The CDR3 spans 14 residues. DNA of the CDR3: TGTGCCAGTAGTATCGACAGGGATCTAACTGAAGCTTTCTTT. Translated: CASSIDRDLTEAFF.

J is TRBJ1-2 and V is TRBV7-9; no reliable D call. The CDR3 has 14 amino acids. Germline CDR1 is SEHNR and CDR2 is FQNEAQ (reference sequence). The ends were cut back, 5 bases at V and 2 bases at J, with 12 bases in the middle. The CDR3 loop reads CASSPRTSNYGYTF. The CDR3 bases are TGTGCCAGCAGCCCCAGGACTTCCAACTATGGCTACACCTTC.

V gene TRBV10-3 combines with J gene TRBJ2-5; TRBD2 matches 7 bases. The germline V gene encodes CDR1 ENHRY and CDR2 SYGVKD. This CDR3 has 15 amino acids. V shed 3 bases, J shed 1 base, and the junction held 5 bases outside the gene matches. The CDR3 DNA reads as TGTGCCATCAGTGATCGAGCGGGGCCCCAAGAGACCCAGTACTTC. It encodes CAISDRAGPQETQYF.

CDR3: CASRPDSPKPQHF. The CDR3 bases are TGTGCCAGCAGACCGGACAGCCCCAAGCCCCAGCATTTT. The chain recombines TRBV2 with TRBJ1-5; TRBD1 is a possible D gene (6 bases). The germline CDR1 and CDR2 sequences are SNHLY and FYNNEI. V lost 6 bases and J lost 8, with 14 bases in between. The CDR3 is 13 amino acids.

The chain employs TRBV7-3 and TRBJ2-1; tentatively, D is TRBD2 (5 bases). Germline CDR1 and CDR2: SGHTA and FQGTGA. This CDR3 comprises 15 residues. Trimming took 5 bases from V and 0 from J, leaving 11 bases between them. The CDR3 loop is CASSLQGSSYNEQFF. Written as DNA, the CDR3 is TGTGCCAGCAGCCTCCAAGGGAGCTCCTACAATGAGCAGTTCTTC.

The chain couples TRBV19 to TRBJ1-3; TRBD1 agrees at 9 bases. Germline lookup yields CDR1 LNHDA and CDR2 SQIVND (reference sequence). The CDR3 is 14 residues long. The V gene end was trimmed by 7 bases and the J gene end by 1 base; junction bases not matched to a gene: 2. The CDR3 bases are TGTGCCAGTACCGGGACAGGGTCTGGAAACACCATATATTTT. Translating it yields CASTGTGSGNTIYF.

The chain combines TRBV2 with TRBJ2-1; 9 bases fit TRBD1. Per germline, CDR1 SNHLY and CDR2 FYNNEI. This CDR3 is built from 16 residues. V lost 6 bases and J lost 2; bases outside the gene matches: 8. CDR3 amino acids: CASRKGQGRAYNEQFF. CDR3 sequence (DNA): TGTGCCAGCAGGAAGGGACAGGGAAGGGCCTACAATGAGCAGTTCTTC.

CDR3 sequence reads: CASSLAGAKNIQYF. CDR3 in DNA: TGTGCCAGCAGCTTGGCAGGCGCCAAAAACATTCAGTACTTC. V usage is TRBV5-6 and J usage is TRBJ2-4; D is uncertain. CDR3 length equals 14 residues. CDR1 is SGHDT and CDR2 is YYEEEE in the germline V gene. V was shortened by 0 bases and J by 1 base, with 5 bases between the two germline ends. Variable domain in full (rest from reference TRBV5-6 and TRBJ2-4): DAGVTQSPTHLIKTRGQQVTLRCSPKSGHDTVSWYQQALGQGPQFIFQYYEEEERQRGNFPDRFSGHQFPNYSSELNVNALLLGDSALYLCASSLAGAKNIQYFGAGTRLSVL.

DNA for the CDR3: TGTGCCAGTACCGCCCCGGGGGGGTCGAACTATGGCTACACCTTC. It codes for CASTAPGGSNYGYTF. V is TRBV19 and J is TRBJ1-2; TRBD1 might be the D (5 bases). The CDR3 length is 15 residues. V lost 7 bases, J lost 2 bases, and 17 bases lay in between. The V gene's germline CDR1 is LNHDA and CDR2 SQIVND (reference sequence).

The CDR3 region is CASGHRAQPQHF. In DNA form, the CDR3 reads TGTGCCAGCGGCCACAGGGCACAGCCCCAGCATTTT. The chain links TRBV28 to TRBJ1-5; TRBD1 is a possible D gene (6 bases). The CDR3 is 12 residues long. V lost 8 bases and J 7 bases, leaving 12 bases between the germline ends. The germline gives CDR1 MDHEN, CDR2 SYDVKM. The full variable domain, in which reference TRBV28 and TRBJ1-5 provide the parts outside the CDR3, is DVKVTQSSRYLVKRTGEKVFLECVQDMDHENMFWYRQDPGLGLRLIYFSYDVKMKEKGDIPEGYSVSREKKERFSLILESASTNQTSMYLCASGHRAQPQHFGDGTRLSIL.

The chain's CDR3 is CASSLATGTETYNEQFF. As DNA, the CDR3 is TGTGCCAGCAGCTTAGCCACCGGGACAGAGACCTACAATGAGCAGTTCTTC. The V and J genes are TRBV7-9 and TRBJ2-1, with 7 bases that match TRBD1. CDR1 and CDR2 (germline): SEHNR, FQNEAQ (reference sequence). This CDR3 has 17 amino acids. The junction had 7 bases not matched to a gene; V was cut back by 0 bases and J by 2 bases.

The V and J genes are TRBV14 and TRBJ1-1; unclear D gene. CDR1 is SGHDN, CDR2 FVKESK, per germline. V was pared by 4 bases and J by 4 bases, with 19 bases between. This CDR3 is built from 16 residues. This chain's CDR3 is CASSPLTVIAGTEAFF. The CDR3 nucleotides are TGTGCCAGCAGCCCCTTGACGGTTATCGCGGGCACTGAAGCTTTCTTT.

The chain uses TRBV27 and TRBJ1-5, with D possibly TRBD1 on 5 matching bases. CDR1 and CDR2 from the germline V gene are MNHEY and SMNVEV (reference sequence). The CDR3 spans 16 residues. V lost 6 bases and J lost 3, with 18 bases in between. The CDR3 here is CASRPLRDSSNQPQHF. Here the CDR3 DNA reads TGTGCCAGCAGACCCTTGAGAGACAGCTCCAATCAGCCCCAGCATTTT.

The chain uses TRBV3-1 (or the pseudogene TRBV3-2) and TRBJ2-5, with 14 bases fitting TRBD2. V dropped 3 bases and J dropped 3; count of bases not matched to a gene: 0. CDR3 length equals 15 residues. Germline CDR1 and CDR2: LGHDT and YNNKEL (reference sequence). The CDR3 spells CASSQGLAGEETQYF. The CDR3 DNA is TGTGCCAGCAGCCAGGGACTAGCGGGAGAAGAGACCCAGTACTTC.

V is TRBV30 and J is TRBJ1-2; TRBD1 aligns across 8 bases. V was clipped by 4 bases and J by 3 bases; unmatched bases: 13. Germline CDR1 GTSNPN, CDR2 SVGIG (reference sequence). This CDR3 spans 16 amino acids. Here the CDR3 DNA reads TGTGCCTGGATGGACAGGGACCCCTTCGGGGACTATGGCTACACCTTC. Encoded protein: CAWMDRDPFGDYGYTF.

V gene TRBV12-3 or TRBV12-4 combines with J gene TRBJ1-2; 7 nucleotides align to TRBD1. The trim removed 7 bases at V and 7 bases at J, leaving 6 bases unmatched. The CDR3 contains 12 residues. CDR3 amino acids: CASTDREGGYTF. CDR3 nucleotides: TGTGCCAGCACCGACAGGGAAGGTGGCTACACCTTC.

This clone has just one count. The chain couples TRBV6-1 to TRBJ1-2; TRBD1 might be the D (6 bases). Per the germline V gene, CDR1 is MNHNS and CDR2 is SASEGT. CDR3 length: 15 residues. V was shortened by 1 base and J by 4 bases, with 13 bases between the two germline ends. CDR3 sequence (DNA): TGTGCCAGCAGTGAAGACCTGGGACAAATCTATGGCTACACCTTC. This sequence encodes CASSEDLGQIYGYTF.

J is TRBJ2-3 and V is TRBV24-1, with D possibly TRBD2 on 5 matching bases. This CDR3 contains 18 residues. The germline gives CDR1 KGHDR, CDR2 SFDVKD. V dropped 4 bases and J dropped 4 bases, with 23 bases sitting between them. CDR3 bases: TGTGCCACCAGTGACCCGGCCCCGGGAAGGCTAGGAGCAGATACGCAGTATTTT. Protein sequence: CATSDPAPGRLGADTQYF.

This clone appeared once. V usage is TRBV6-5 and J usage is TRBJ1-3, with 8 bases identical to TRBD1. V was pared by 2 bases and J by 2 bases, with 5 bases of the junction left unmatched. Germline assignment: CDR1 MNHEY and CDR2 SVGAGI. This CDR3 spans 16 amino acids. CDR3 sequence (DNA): TGTGCCAGCAGTTACAACGGACAGGGTGCTGGAAACACCATATATTTT. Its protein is CASSYNGQGAGNTIYF.

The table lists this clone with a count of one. The CDR3: CASSSVSSYNEQFF. The CDR3, as DNA: TGTGCCAGCAGTTCGGTTAGCTCCTACAATGAGCAGTTCTTC. The V gene is TRBV7-8, the J gene TRBJ2-1, with D unresolved. Trimming took 6 bases from V and 0 from J, leaving 9 bases between them. Germline CDR1 reads SGHVS; CDR2 reads FQNEAQ. This CDR3 is built from 14 residues. Supplemented by reference TRBV7-8 and TRBJ2-1, the full variable domain reads GAGVSQSPRYKVAKRGQDVALRCDPISGHVSLFWYQQALGQGPEFLTYFQNEAQLDKSGLPSDRFFAERPEGSVSTLKIQRTQQEDSAVYLCASSSVSSYNEQFFGPGTRLTVL.

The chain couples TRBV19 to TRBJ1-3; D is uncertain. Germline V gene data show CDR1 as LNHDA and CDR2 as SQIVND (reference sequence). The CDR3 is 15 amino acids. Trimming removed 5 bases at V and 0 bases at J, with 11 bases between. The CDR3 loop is CASSYRHHSGNTIYF. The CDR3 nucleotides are TGTGCCAGTAGTTACCGACACCACTCTGGAAACACCATATATTTT. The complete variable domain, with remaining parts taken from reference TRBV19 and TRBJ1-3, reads DGGITQSPKYLFRKEGQNVTLSCEQNLNHDAMYWYRQDPGQGLRLIYYSQIVNDFQKGDIAEGYSVSREKKESFPLTVTSAQKNPTAFYLCASSYRHHSGNTIYFGEGSWLTVV.

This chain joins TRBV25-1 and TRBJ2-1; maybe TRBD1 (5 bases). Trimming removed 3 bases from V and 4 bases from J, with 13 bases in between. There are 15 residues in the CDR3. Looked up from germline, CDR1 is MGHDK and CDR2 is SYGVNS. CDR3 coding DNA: TGTGCCAGCAGTGACGCAGGGCCAACTTACAATGAGCAGTTCTTC. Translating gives CASSDAGPTYNEQFF.

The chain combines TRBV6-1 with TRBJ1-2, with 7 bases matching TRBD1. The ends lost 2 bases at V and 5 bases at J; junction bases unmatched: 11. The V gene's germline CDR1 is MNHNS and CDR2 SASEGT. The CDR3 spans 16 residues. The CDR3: CASSENPRGQGYGYTF. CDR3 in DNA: TGTGCCAGCAGTGAAAACCCGAGGGGGCAAGGTTATGGCTACACCTTC.

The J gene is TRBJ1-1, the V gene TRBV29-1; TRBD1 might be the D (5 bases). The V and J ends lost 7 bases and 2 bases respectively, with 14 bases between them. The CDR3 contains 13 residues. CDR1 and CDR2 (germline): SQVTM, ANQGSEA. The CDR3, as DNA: TGCAGCGGTCTAGATAGGGGAAACACTGAAGCTTTCTTT. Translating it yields CSGLDRGNTEAFF. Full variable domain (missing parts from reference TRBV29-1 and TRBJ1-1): SAVISQKPSRDICQRGTSLTIQCQVDSQVTMMFWYRQQPGQSLTLIATANQGSEATYESGFVIDKFPISRPNLTFSTLTVSNMSPEDSSIYLCSGLDRGNTEAFFGQGTRLTVV.

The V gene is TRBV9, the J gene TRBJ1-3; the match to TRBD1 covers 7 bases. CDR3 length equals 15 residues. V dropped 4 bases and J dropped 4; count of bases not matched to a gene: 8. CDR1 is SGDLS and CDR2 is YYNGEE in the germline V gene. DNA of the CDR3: TGTGCCAGCAGCTTAGCGACAGGGCAAGGAAACACCATATATTTT. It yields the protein CASSLATGQGNTIYF.

The CDR3 here is CASNFLAGGNEQFF. DNA of the CDR3: TGTGCCAGCAACTTTCTCGCGGGGGGCAATGAGCAGTTCTTC. The rearrangement joins TRBV27 to TRBJ2-1; TRBD2 matches 8 bases. The CDR3 runs to 14 residues. Germline CDR1 is MNHEY and CDR2 is SMNVEV (reference sequence). The junction had 8 bases not matched to a gene; V was cut back by 7 bases and J by 6 bases.

The CDR3 reads CASSQVNFYGYTF. The CDR3 DNA reads as TGCGCCAGCAGCCAAGTAAACTTTTATGGCTACACCTTC. The J gene is TRBJ1-2, the V gene TRBV4-1; D gene ambiguous. The CDR3 spans 13 residues. Germline CDR1 MGHRA, CDR2 YSYEKL. V lost 1 base to trimming and J lost 5 bases, with 8 bases between them.